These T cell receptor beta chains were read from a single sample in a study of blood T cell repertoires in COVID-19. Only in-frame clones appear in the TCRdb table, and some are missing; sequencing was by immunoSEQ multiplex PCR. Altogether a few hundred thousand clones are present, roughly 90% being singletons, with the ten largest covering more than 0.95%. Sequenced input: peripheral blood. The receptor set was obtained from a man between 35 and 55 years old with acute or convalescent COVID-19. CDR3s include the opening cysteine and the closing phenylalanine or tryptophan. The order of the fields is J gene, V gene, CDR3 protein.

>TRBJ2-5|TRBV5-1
CASSPESLAGEGETQYF
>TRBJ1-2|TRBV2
CASSGRTANYGYTF
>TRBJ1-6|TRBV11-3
CASSLQGAGSPLHF
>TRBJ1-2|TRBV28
CASSPGQGGGYTF
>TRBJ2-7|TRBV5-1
CASSDNRELYEQYF
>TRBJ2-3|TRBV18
CASSRRDHPADTQYF
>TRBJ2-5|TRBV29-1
CSVVPGQGLSETQYF
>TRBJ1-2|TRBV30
CAWSVSGFHYGYTF
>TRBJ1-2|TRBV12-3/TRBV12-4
CASSRTVTDGYTF
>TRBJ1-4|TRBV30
CAWRKGQGGNEKLFF
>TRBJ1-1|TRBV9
CASSAVHTEAFF
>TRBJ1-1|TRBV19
CASRLQGVNTEAFF
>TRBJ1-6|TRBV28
CASSLPGGTYNSPLHF
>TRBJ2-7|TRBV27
CASSFGTSVYEQYF
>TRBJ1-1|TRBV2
CARSWDRGTEAFF
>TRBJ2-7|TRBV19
CASSIWPGTGRTYEQYF
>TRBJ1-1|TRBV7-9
CASSPAGQLNTEAFF
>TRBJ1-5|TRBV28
CASSFREGGYQPQHF
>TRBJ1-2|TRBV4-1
CASSQDRSGGLAGYTF
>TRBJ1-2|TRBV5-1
CASSLFGTGGGYTF
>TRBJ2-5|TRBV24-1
CATSDPLAGGRETQYF
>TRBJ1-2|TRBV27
CASSLSPGGYYGYTF
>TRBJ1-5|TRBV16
CASSPRQNQPQHF
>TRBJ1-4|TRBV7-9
CASSPAGGREKLFF
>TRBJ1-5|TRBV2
CASSLSSNQPQHF
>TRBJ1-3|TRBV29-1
CSGKGQAGNTIYF
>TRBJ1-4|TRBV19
CASSIQDRGEKLFF
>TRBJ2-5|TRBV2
CASLWRVARETQYF
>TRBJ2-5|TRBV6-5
CASSYSDRGRETQYF
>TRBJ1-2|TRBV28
CASSRSNYGYTF
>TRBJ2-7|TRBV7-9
CASSFPTNYEQYF
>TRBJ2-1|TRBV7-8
CASSVSGGAQFF
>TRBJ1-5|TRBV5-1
CASSSQGPGEPQHF
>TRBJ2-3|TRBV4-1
CASSQEWRGWSTDTQYF
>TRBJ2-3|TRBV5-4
CASSFAGGGTDTQYF
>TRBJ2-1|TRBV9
CASSERPIRSYNEQFF
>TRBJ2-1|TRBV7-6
CASSSGTSGRGEQFF
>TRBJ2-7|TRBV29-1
CSAGQDRGLDEQYF
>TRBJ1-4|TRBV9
CASSAQGAVREKLFF
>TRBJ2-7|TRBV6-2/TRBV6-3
CASSYSLLAGAVQYF
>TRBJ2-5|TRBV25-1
CASSEYRETQYF
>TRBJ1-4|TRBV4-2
CASSQDFSGMDEKLFF